These T cell receptor beta chains were read from a single sample in a study of response to subunit inactivated influenza vaccine. TCRdb processed the RT-PCR reads anew with MiXCR; each CDR3 protein has one entry. The table records 650,000 or so distinct CDR3 sequences, approximately 14% of them present only once. Source: PBMCs from blood, taken around 14 days before vaccination. The receptors here all came from a man between 45 and 60 years old who received an inactivated influenza vaccine. Each CDR3 is given with its conserved first and last residue. D genes are given only for firm matches. Only part of the rows carry a size: once, few, many, or a class if the clone is expanded.

clone size | D gene | J gene | V gene | CDR3 protein | CDR3 DNA
. | . | TRBJ2-2 | TRBV11-2 | CASSPRAGSGELFF | TGTGCCAGCAGCCCGAGGGCGGGTTCCGGGGAGCTGTTTTTT
. | . | TRBJ1-1 | TRBV6-2/TRBV6-3 | CASSYSSEKVEAFF | TGTGCCAGCAGTTACTCGAGCGAGAAGGTTGAAGCTTTCTTT
many | . | TRBJ1-4 | TRBV28 | CASSLPAGEKLFF | TGTGCCAGCAGTTTACCAGCAGGCGAAAAACTGTTTTTT
. | . | TRBJ2-7 | TRBV7-9 | CASSQGTSYEQYF | TGTGCCAGCAGCCAGGGGACCAGCTACGAGCAGTACTTC
. | TRBD2 | TRBJ2-1 | TRBV14 | CASSPDRGGTYNEQFF | TGTGCCAGCAGCCCAGACCGGGGGGGCACCTACAATGAGCAGTTCTTC
few | . | TRBJ1-1 | TRBV5-1 | CASSPGVLGGPNTEAFF | TGCGCCAGCAGCCCTGGGGTTTTGGGGGGGCCCAACACTGAAGCTTTCTTT
few | . | TRBJ2-4 | TRBV7-2 | CASSLAGGPANIQYF | TGTGCCAGCAGCTTAGCGGGGGGGCCAGCTAACATTCAGTACTTC
. | . | TRBJ2-3 | TRBV27 | CASSVRGPRDTQYF | TGTGCCAGCAGTGTGCGGGGGCCCAGAGATACGCAGTATTTT
. | . | TRBJ1-2 | TRBV28 | CASSVRVYGYTF | TGTGCCAGCAGTGTCCGGGTATATGGCTACACCTTC
few | TRBD2 | TRBJ2-4 | TRBV4-2 | CASSRGGTSRAKNIQYF | TGTGCCAGCAGCCGTGGGGGGACTAGCAGAGCCAAAAACATTCAGTACTTC
. | . | TRBJ2-1 | TRBV2 | CASSEDGGLTYNEQFF | TGTGCCAGCAGTGAAGACGGCGGGTTGACCTACAATGAGCAGTTCTTC
. | TRBD2 | TRBJ2-1 | TRBV18 | CASSQLAGGIHEQFF | TGTGCCAGCTCACAACTAGCGGGAGGAATCCATGAGCAGTTCTTC
many | . | TRBJ1-2 | TRBV6-5 | CASSYHGSNYGYTF | TGCGCCAGCAGCTATCACGGGTCTAACTATGGCTACACCTTC
few | . | TRBJ2-5 | TRBV27 | CASSALHEETQYF | TGTGCCAGCAGTGCCCTTCATGAAGAGACCCAGTACTTC
few | TRBD2 | TRBJ2-3 | TRBV20-1 | CSARDRLAGVVYTQYF | TGCAGTGCTAGAGATAGGCTAGCGGGAGTAGTATATACGCAGTATTTT
. | TRBD2 | TRBJ2-3 | TRBV7-2 | CASSFSGRALTDTQYF | TGTGCCAGCAGCTTTAGCGGGAGGGCCCTCACAGATACGCAGTATTTT
few | . | TRBJ2-7 | TRBV5-1 | CASSLVADRTSEQYF | TGCGCCAGCAGCTTGGTGGCAGACCGAACTTCCGAGCAGTACTTC
many | . | TRBJ2-1 | TRBV5-1 | CASSLSFGHRYNEQFF | TGCGCCAGCAGCTTGAGCTTCGGACACCGCTACAATGAGCAGTTCTTC
many | TRBD1 | TRBJ2-7 | TRBV12-3/TRBV12-4 | CASSADRGYEQYF | TGTGCCAGCAGTGCCGACAGGGGTTACGAGCAGTACTTC
many | . | TRBJ2-7 | TRBV4-3 | CASSRNAFSYEQYF | TGCGCCAGCAGCCGAAATGCCTTCTCCTACGAGCAGTACTTC
. | . | TRBJ2-1 | TRBV12-3/TRBV12-4 | CASSPPRLVAYNEQFF | TGTGCCAGCAGCCCCCCCCGACTAGTCGCCTACAATGAGCAGTTCTTC
few | . | TRBJ1-2 | TRBV5-1 | CASSGVGYYGYTF | TGCGCCAGCAGCGGCGTAGGATACTATGGCTACACCTTC
few | TRBD1 | TRBJ2-2 | TRBV12-3/TRBV12-4 | CASSLARGSGELFF | TGTGCCAGCAGTTTAGCCAGGGGGTCCGGGGAGCTGTTTTTT
. | . | TRBJ2-2 | TRBV12-3/TRBV12-4 | CASSPQETTGELFF | TGTGCCAGCAGTCCCCAGGAAACCACCGGGGAGCTGTTTTTT
many | TRBD1 | TRBJ1-5 | TRBV4-3 | CASSQDSPWGQSNQPQHF | TGCGCCAGCAGCCAAGATTCCCCGTGGGGACAGAGCAATCAGCCCCAGCATTTT
. | . | TRBJ1-1 | TRBV28 | CASSTDTNTEAFF | TGTGCCAGCAGTACGGACACAAACACTGAAGCTTTCTTT
few | . | TRBJ2-4 | TRBV6-1 | CASSVQAARNIQYF | TGTGCCAGCAGCGTACAGGCTGCTCGGAACATTCAGTACTTC
few | . | TRBJ2-7 | TRBV7-2 | CASSLDYDYEQYF | TGTGCCAGCAGCTTAGATTATGACTACGAGCAGTACTTC
few | . | TRBJ2-7 | TRBV11-2 | CASSLVGGGSGVAYEQYF | TGTGCCAGCAGCTTAGTAGGGGGAGGGAGCGGGGTCGCTTACGAGCAGTACTTC
many | . | TRBJ2-5 | TRBV20-1 | CSARRGFLETQYF | TGCAGTGCTAGAAGGGGGTTCTTGGAGACCCAGTACTTC
many | TRBD2 | TRBJ2-3 | TRBV29-1 | CSVDELPSGRTDTQYF | TGCAGCGTGGACGAGCTTCCTAGCGGGAGGACAGATACGCAGTATTTT
. | . | TRBJ1-1 | TRBV10-3 | CAIRSVGANTEAFF | TGTGCCATCAGGTCCGTTGGGGCGAACACTGAAGCTTTCTTT
few | TRBD2 | TRBJ2-7 | TRBV20-1 | CSASGSQGGGSYEQYF | TGCAGTGCTAGTGGGTCTCAGGGCGGGGGCTCCTACGAGCAGTACTTC
many | TRBD2 | TRBJ2-1 | TRBV2 | CASSDFGVAGLDNEQFF | TGTGCCAGCAGTGATTTCGGGGTAGCGGGACTAGACAATGAGCAGTTCTTC
many | . | TRBJ2-1 | TRBV12-3/TRBV12-4 | CASSLASAGEQFF | TGTGCCAGCAGTTTGGCTAGTGCTGGGGAGCAGTTCTTC
few | . | TRBJ2-2 | TRBV4-1 | CASSHPVKDTGELFF | TGCGCCAGCAGCCACCCAGTGAAGGACACCGGGGAGCTGTTTTTT
. | . | TRBJ2-7 | TRBV2 | CATLGPGIYEQYF | TGTGCCACCCTGGGTCCGGGGATATACGAGCAGTACTTC
few | . | TRBJ2-1 | TRBV28 | CASSLTLAASYNEQFF | TGTGCCAGCAGTTTGACTTTGGCAGCCTCCTACAATGAGCAGTTCTTC
. | . | TRBJ2-5 | TRBV12-3/TRBV12-4 | CASSAGTLKETQYF | TGTGCCAGCAGTGCCGGGACGCTCAAAGAGACCCAGTACTTC
few | . | TRBJ1-2 | TRBV6-2/TRBV6-3 | CASSYSSRAILPANYGYTF | TGTGCCAGCAGTTACTCAAGCAGGGCCATCTTACCAGCTAACTATGGCTACACCTTC
. | . | TRBJ2-3 | TRBV12-3/TRBV12-4 | CASSPDKILPGADTQYF | TGTGCCAGCAGTCCCGACAAAATTCTACCAGGGGCAGATACGCAGTATTTT
. | TRBD1 | TRBJ2-7 | TRBV6-1 | CASKGGTGIRNEQYF | TGTGCCAGCAAGGGAGGGACAGGGATCAGAAACGAGCAGTACTTC
few | . | TRBJ2-7 | TRBV20-1 | CSASGTATYEQYF | TGCAGTGCATCCGGGACCGCCACCTACGAGCAGTACTTC